This T cell receptor (beta chain) was sequenced in a study of T-cell memory formation after mild COVID-19. This clonotype came up a few times. cDNA libraries for TCR alpha and TCR beta, carrying sample barcodes and UMIs, came from 5'RACE with constant-segment primers. TCRdb fed the 5' RACE reads into MiXCR, producing one record per CDR3 protein. Of about 260,000 distinct CDR3 sequences in the sample, approximately 15% were seen once. CDR3 length equals 12 residues. Germline V CDR1 and CDR2: SGDLS, YYNGEE. Trimming took 2 bases from V and 5 from J, leaving 7 bases between them. Sequences were obtained from PBMCs or a T cell subset sorted from them (not recorded which). This clonotype was obtained from a man aged 18 to 30 who had mild COVID-19 (a few samples of this study predate the infection). Cell type and time point are not known. The chain links TRBV9 to TRBJ2-5; D may be TRBD1 (5 bases). This chain's CDR3 is CASSVPGETQYF. CDR3 coding DNA: TGTGCCAGCAGCGTCCCAGGGGAGACCCAGTACTTC.